This T cell receptor beta chain was sequenced in a study of CD8 T cells in Susac syndrome. cDNA came from about 0.5 to 1 ug RNA primed by random hexamers. Amplification of TCR beta CDR3 was carried out by immunoSEQ multiplex PCR, which covered 54 Vbeta and 13 Jbeta segments. TCRdb processed the immunoSEQ multiplex PCR reads anew with MiXCR; each CDR3 protein has one entry. Of about 160,000 distinct CDR3 sequences in the sample, roughly 95% were seen once. CD8+ and CD4+ T cells from blood underwent TCR beta sequencing. TEMRA cells were FACS-enriched, and CD8+ and CD4+ T cells were isolated negatively. Per the germline V gene, CDR1 is LNHDA and CDR2 is SQIVND (reference sequence). This CDR3 is 13 amino acids long. V lost 5 bases and J lost 6, with 11 bases in between.

Sequencing was done on a sample of CD4+ T cells from PBMCs. The J gene is TRBJ1-5, the V gene TRBV19; D remains ambiguous. The clonotype originates from a human donor with multiple sclerosis. This CDR3 is CASSSSWGQPQHF. The CDR3 bases are TGTGCCAGTAGTTCCAGTTGGGGTCAGCCCCAGCATTTT.